This record looks at one T cell receptor beta chain sequence and its context. The protocol was immunoSEQ multiplex PCR, while the TCRdb copy is restricted to in-frame clones and leaves out a portion. The sample holds 250,000 to 300,000 clones, less than 90% seen once. This entry comes from a study of blood T cell repertoires in COVID-19. Study-wide context: COVID-19 samples from acute and convalescent phases originated in the United States, Italy and Spain. T cells, B-cell-depleted T cells, or PBMCs supplied cDNA or gDNA.

This CDR3 contains 14 residues. Germline CDR1 and CDR2: SGHTS and YDEGEE. V lost 1 base and J 3 bases, leaving 11 bases between the germline ends. The Seattle site enrolled patients during active infection and followed them longitudinally. What was sequenced was peripheral blood. The sequence derives from a woman under 40 with COVID-19, enrolled during active disease. The chain joins TRBV5-8 to TRBJ2-7; tentative D call: TRBD2 (6 bases). The CDR3 protein is CASSLRGIYYEQYF. The CDR3 DNA sequence: TGTGCCAGCAGCTTGCGCGGGATTTACTACGAGCAGTACTTC.